One sample yielded the 12 T cell receptor beta chains listed below, sequenced in a study of PD-L1 blockade in urothelial cancer. Data came from immunoSEQ multiplex PCR; TCRdb stores just in-frame clones and leaves some out. The top ten hold around 8% of the sample, which has some 49,000 clones, about 85% seen once. This material consisted of PBMCs, taken around atezolizumab (anti-PD-L1) treatment. The receptors stem from a man between 60 and 75 years old with urothelial cancer.

V gene TRBV7-9 combines with J gene TRBJ2-1; D gene ambiguous. In germline, CDR1 is SEHNR, CDR2 FQNEAQ (reference sequence). V was cut by 5 bases and J by 9 bases, with 17 bases left in between. The CDR3 consists of 14 residues. Here the CDR3 reads CASSVSTFVSEQFF. The CDR3 coding sequence is TGTGCCAGCAGCGTGTCCACTTTTGTGTCTGAGCAGTTCTTC. The variable domain in full, completed from reference TRBV7-9 and TRBJ2-1, reads DTGVSQNPRHKITKRGQNVTFRCDPISEHNRLYWYRQTLGQGPEFLTYFQNEAQLEKSRLLSDRFSAERPKGSFSTLEIQRTEQGDSAMYLCASSVSTFVSEQFFGPGTRLTVL.

The chain has TRBV7-6 and TRBJ2-1, with 11 bases identical to TRBD2. The CDR3 has 15 residues. CDR1 and CDR2 (germline): SGHVS, FNYEAQ. V shed 5 bases and J 2 bases; nucleotides not matched to a gene: 2. Here the CDR3 DNA reads TGTGCCAGCAGCCTACTAGCGGGAGCCTACAATGAGCAGTTCTTC. It translates to CASSLLAGAYNEQFF.

The J gene is TRBJ1-1, the V gene TRBV7-2, with D possibly matching TRBD1 (5 bases). Trimming pared 1 base from V and 5 bases from J, leaving 11 bases between. CDR1 is SGHTA and CDR2 is FQGNSA in the germline V gene. The CDR3 is 14 residues long. As DNA, the CDR3 is TGTGCCAGCAGCTTAGGAGCCAGGGAAACTGAAGCTTTCTTT. Encoded protein: CASSLGARETEAFF. The full variable domain, its missing parts supplied by reference TRBV7-2 and TRBJ1-1, is GAGVSQSPSNKVTEKGKDVELRCDPISGHTALYWYRQSLGQGLEFLIYFQGNSAPDKSGLPSDRFSAERTGGSVSTLTIQRTQQEDSAVYLCASSLGARETEAFFGQGTRLTVV.

The chain links TRBV30 to TRBJ2-4; TRBD2 agrees at 11 bases. CDR1 is GTSNPN, CDR2 SVGIG, per germline (reference sequence). This CDR3 contains 15 residues. Germline trimming cut 1 base from V and 8 bases from J; bases unmatched to any gene: 7. The CDR3 loop reads CAWSGASGGSDIQYF. In DNA, the CDR3 is TGTGCCTGGAGTGGTGCTAGCGGGGGGTCGGACATTCAGTACTTC.

The chain joins TRBV28 to TRBJ2-2, with 9 bases matching TRBD1. This CDR3 has 16 amino acids. The V and J ends lost 5 bases and 4 bases, in that order; junction bases with no gene match: 8. Looked up from germline, CDR1 is MDHEN and CDR2 is SYDVKM. CDR3 residues: CASSITGTGSTGELFF. Written as DNA, the CDR3 is TGTGCCAGCAGTATCACCGGGACAGGGTCCACCGGGGAGCTGTTTTTT.

A word on this clone: Other DNA variants within this sample encode the same CDR3. J is TRBJ2-5 and V is TRBV5-1; tentative D call: TRBD1 (6 bases). Trimming shortened V by 0 bases and J by 3 bases, and 6 bases separated the two germline ends. Germline assignment: CDR1 SGHRS and CDR2 YFSETQ. The CDR3 runs to 13 residues. This chain's CDR3 is CASSLGTEETQYF. CDR3 DNA: TGCGCCAGCAGCTTGGGGACAGAAGAGACCCAGTACTTC.

This clone occurred a few times. The CDR3 region has the DNA TGTGCCAGCAGTTTATATCCGGGCTCACGCGGGTACGAGCAGTACTTC. Translating it yields CASSLYPGSRGYEQYF. The V and J genes are TRBV27 and TRBJ2-7; perhaps TRBD2 as D (5 bases). V lost 1 base and J lost 4, with 17 bases in between. CDR1 and CDR2 (germline): MNHEY, SMNVEV (reference sequence). This CDR3 is 16 amino acids long.

The chain employs TRBV27 and TRBJ2-3, with 11 bases that match TRBD2. J gave up 6 bases and V 5 bases, and 7 bases lay outside the gene matches. The CDR3 sequence is 15 residues long. Per the germline V gene, CDR1 is MNHEY and CDR2 is SMNVEV (reference sequence). This chain's CDR3 is CASSASGGKSDTQYF. CDR3 DNA sequence: TGTGCCAGCAGTGCTAGCGGGGGGAAGAGCGATACGCAGTATTTT.

V is TRBV7-9 and J is TRBJ1-6; 11 bases agree with TRBD1. After removal of 7 bases from V and 8 bases from J, the junction contained 4 bases not matched to a gene. Germline CDR1 SEHNR, CDR2 FQNEAQ (reference sequence). This CDR3 comprises 14 residues. The CDR3 protein is CASTGGQGDSPLHF. CDR3 nucleotides: TGTGCCAGCACGGGGGGACAGGGGGATTCACCCCTCCACTTT.

The chain links TRBV6-5 to TRBJ1-4; TRBD1 aligns across 7 bases. The V segment lost 0 bases and the J segment 7 bases; nucleotides outside the gene matches: 5. The germline CDR1 and CDR2 sequences are MNHEY and SVGAGI. The CDR3 totals 15 residues. The CDR3 protein is CASSYSRTGVEKLFF. The CDR3 DNA sequence: TGTGCCAGCAGTTACTCGAGAACAGGGGTTGAAAAACTGTTTTTT.

V usage is TRBV7-8 and J usage is TRBJ1-1; a weak D match, TRBD1 (6 bases). Germline loops: CDR1 SGHVS, CDR2 FQNEAQ. Trimming shortened V by 5 bases and J by 0 bases, and 19 bases separated the two germline ends. The CDR3 length is 17 residues. Written as DNA, the CDR3 is TGTGCCAGCAGCGGCCGCGGGGGGGGGCCAATGAACACTGAAGCTTTCTTT. It translates to CASSGRGGGPMNTEAFF. The full variable domain, its missing parts supplied by reference TRBV7-8 and TRBJ1-1, is GAGVSQSPRYKVAKRGQDVALRCDPISGHVSLFWYQQALGQGPEFLTYFQNEAQLDKSGLPSDRFFAERPEGSVSTLKIQRTQQEDSAVYLCASSGRGGGPMNTEAFFGQGTRLTVV.

The rearrangement joins TRBV5-8 to TRBJ1-1; D gene uncertain. Germline V lookup: CDR1 SGHTS, CDR2 YDEGEE. This CDR3 has 14 residues. V gave up 0 bases and J gave up 2 bases, with 8 bases separating them. The chain's CDR3 is CASSLAQVNTEAFF. The CDR3 nucleotides read TGTGCCAGCAGCTTGGCTCAGGTTAACACTGAAGCTTTCTTT.